This T cell receptor (beta chain) was documented in a study of blood T cell repertoires in COVID-19. As for the study in general: PBMCs, B-cell-depleted T cells, or T cells provided the cDNA or gDNA that made up the material.

CDR1 and CDR2 from the germline V gene are SGHVS and FNYEAQ. The CDR3 runs to 16 residues. Trimming at V came to 5 bases and at J to 4 bases, leaving 7 bases not matched to a gene. Data came from immunoSEQ multiplex PCR; TCRdb stores just in-frame clones and leaves some out. In the table there are approximately 77,000 clones, 85% of which are singletons. This clone appeared once. This TCR came from a man aged 50 to 60 with COVID-19, enrolled during active disease. V gene TRBV7-6 combines with J gene TRBJ2-3; TRBD1 matches 12 bases. The sequencing input was peripheral blood. In DNA, the CDR3 is TGTGCCAGCAGCAGGGGGACAGGGGGCGTCGCAGATACGCAGTATTTT. Translated: CASSRGTGGVADTQYF.